Listed here are 28 T cell receptor beta chains from one sample, sequenced in a study of OX40 agonist ivuxolimab in advanced cancers. Using immunoSEQ multiplex PCR, the repertoire was profiled, and TCRdb retains in-frame clones only, with some absent. The sample yields over 55,000 clones, approximately 78% seen once. The specimen was CD4+ or CD8+ T cells sorted from blood, collected in a trial of the OX40 agonist ivuxolimab. The origin of the receptors is an adult with an advanced solid tumor such as melanoma, head and neck, liver or kidney cancer.

The genes are TRBV9 and TRBJ2-1, with 9 bases identical to TRBD2. This CDR3 region has 17 residues. CDR1 and CDR2 (germline): SGDLS, YYNGEE. J gave up 8 bases and V 0 bases, and 12 bases lay outside the gene matches. Written as DNA, the CDR3 is TGTGCCAGCAGCGTAGCACTAGCGGGCGTTGCCGTCCATGAGCAGTTCTTC. It yields the protein CASSVALAGVAVHEQFF. Looking up the rest from reference TRBV9 and TRBJ2-1 gives the full variable domain: DSGVTQTPKHLITATGQRVTLRCSPRSGDLSVYWYQQSLDQGLQFLIQYYNGEERAKGNILERFSAQQFPDLHSELNLSSLELGDSALYFCASSVALAGVAVHEQFFGPGTRLTVL.

Only one count was recorded for this clone. The rearrangement links TRBV11-3 to TRBJ1-1; TRBD1 aligns across 7 bases. Germline CDR1 and CDR2: SGHNT and YENEEA. J lost 5 bases, V lost 5 bases, and 8 bases had no gene match. The CDR3 is 14 residues long. In DNA form, the CDR3 reads TGTGCCAGCAGCGTAACGGCAGGGGGAACTGAAGCTTTCTTT. Translated: CASSVTAGGTEAFF.

This rearrangement joins TRBV7-3 to TRBJ2-3, with no clear D. This CDR3 comprises 15 residues. CDR1 is SGHTA and CDR2 is FQGTGA in the germline V gene. V was cut by 1 base and J by 0 bases, with 8 bases left in between. For the CDR3, the DNA is TGTGCCAGCAGCTTAAATCCGGGTAGCACAGATACGCAGTATTTT. It specifies CASSLNPGSTDTQYF.

V gene TRBV7-9 combines with J gene TRBJ2-3; D unclear. V was clipped by 4 bases and J by 4 bases, with 27 bases between them. The germline CDR1 and CDR2 sequences are SEHNR and FQNEAQ (reference sequence). The CDR3 loop spans 19 amino acids. CDR3 sequence (DNA): TGTGCCAGCAGCTCGCGGCTTGGCAGGCCCATAAGTGGGGCAGATACGCAGTATTTT. This codes for CASSSRLGRPISGADTQYF.

The V and J genes are TRBV5-5 and TRBJ1-2; 9 bases align to TRBD1. Germline CDR1 reads SGHKS; CDR2 reads YYEKEE (reference sequence). This CDR3 is built from 13 residues. Unmatched junction bases numbered 5, after V lost 5 bases and J lost 6 bases. CDR3 DNA sequence: TGTGCCAGCAGGACAGGGGGACTTCATGGCTACACCTTC. This codes for CASRTGGLHGYTF.

V usage is TRBV27 and J usage is TRBJ2-1; no definite D call. The length of the CDR3 is 12 residues. Per germline, CDR1 MNHEY and CDR2 SMNVEV (reference sequence). Trimming pared 7 bases from V and 0 bases from J, leaving 4 bases between. The CDR3 bases are TGTGCCAGCAAAGACTCCTACAATGAGCAGTTCTTC. As protein: CASKDSYNEQFF.

The J gene is TRBJ2-1, the V gene TRBV30; TRBD2 matches at 7 bases. The CDR3 has 11 residues. Germline V gene sequence: CDR1 GTSNPN, CDR2 SVGIG (reference sequence). CDR3 nucleotide sequence: TGTGGCCGGGGGGAGGAAGGGAGGCAGTTCTTC. This sequence encodes CGRGEEGRQFF. The whole variable domain, filled in from reference TRBV30 and TRBJ2-1, reads SQTIHQWPATLVQPVGSPLSLECTVEGTSNPNLYWYRQAAGRGLQLLFYSVGIGQISSEVPQNLSASRPQDRQFILSSKKLLLSDSGFYLCGRGEEGRQFFGPGTRLTVL.

This clone was counted a single time. This specimen includes other DNA sequences encoding the same CDR3. The rearrangement links TRBV2 to TRBJ1-5; TRBD1 matches at 7 bases. This CDR3 is built from 12 residues. With V trimmed by 6 bases and J by 7 bases, 3 bases remained unmatched. Germline CDR1 reads SNHLY; CDR2 reads FYNNEI. CDR3 nucleotide sequence: TGTGCCAGCAGCGGGACAGCACAGCCCCAGCATTTT. Translating gives CASSGTAQPQHF.

The chain is built from TRBV5-1 and TRBJ1-1; no reliable D call. CDR1 is SGHRS, CDR2 YFSETQ, per germline. The CDR3 runs 13 residues. V was shortened by 4 bases and J by 1 base, with 8 bases between the two germline ends. The CDR3 reads CASSRGPNTEAFF. The DNA of the CDR3 is TGCGCCAGCAGCAGAGGACCGAACACTGAAGCTTTCTTT.

The count of this clone is one. The chain carries TRBV5-1 and TRBJ2-1, with a tentative D call TRBD2 (6 bases). Trimming left V 0 bases short and J 6 bases short, with 16 bases between. Germline CDR1 reads SGHRS; CDR2 reads YFSETQ. The CDR3 extends over 16 amino acids. The CDR3 DNA sequence: TGCGCCAGCAGCTTGGTACCCGAGACTAGGGTCAATGAGCAGTTCTTC. Its protein product is CASSLVPETRVNEQFF.

J is TRBJ2-1 and V is TRBV5-6; 11 positions match TRBD2. CDR1 and CDR2 (germline): SGHDT, YYEEEE. Losses at the gene ends were 0 bases for V and 15 bases for J; bases not matched to a gene: 5. The CDR3 length is 13 residues. CDR3 amino acids: CASSLETSGKGFF. The CDR3 bases are TGTGCCAGCAGCTTGGAGACTAGCGGGAAGGGGTTCTTC.

The V call is TRBV21-1, the J call TRBJ2-1; the table's TRBD2 call for D was not verified on the DNA. TRBV21-1 is an annotated pseudogene. This CDR3 has 17 amino acids. The CDR3 loop is CASSKDGLVRWNGEQFF. Here the CDR3 DNA reads TGTGCCAGCAGCAAGGACGGACTAGTCCGTTGGAATGGTGAGCAGTTCTTC.

V gene TRBV19 combines with J gene TRBJ2-2, with D unclear. CDR1 and CDR2 (germline): LNHDA, SQIVND (reference sequence). V was shortened by 5 bases and J by 0 bases, with 13 bases between the two germline ends. The CDR3 spans 16 residues. The CDR3 DNA is TGTGCCAGTAGTCCGCTAATGGTGGCGAACACCGGGGAGCTGTTTTTT. Its protein product is CASSPLMVANTGELFF.

The chain joins TRBV7-2 to TRBJ2-1; D gene uncertain. This CDR3 contains 13 residues. CDR1 and CDR2 (germline): SGHTA, FQGNSA. V dropped 1 base and J dropped 7 bases, with 8 bases sitting between them. The DNA for the CDR3 is TGTGCCAGCAGCTTAGTGGTTTTTAATGAGCAGTTCTTC. It is translated as CASSLVVFNEQFF.

The rearrangement links TRBV5-1 to TRBJ2-5; D gene uncertain. The CDR3 is 14 residues long. Trimming took 3 bases from V and 4 from J, leaving 13 bases between them. Germline values: CDR1 SGHRS, CDR2 YFSETQ. CDR3 amino acids: CASSSTDGGETQYF. CDR3 coding DNA: TGCGCCAGCAGCTCTACAGACGGTGGAGAGACCCAGTACTTC. The whole variable domain, remainder taken from reference TRBV5-1 and TRBJ2-5, is KAGVTQTPRYLIKTRGQQVTLSCSPISGHRSVSWYQQTPGQGLQFLFEYFSETQRNKGNFPGRFSGRQFSNSRSEMNVSTLELGDSALYLCASSSTDGGETQYFGPGTRLLVL.

In this sample, this clone turned up once. V gene TRBV15 combines with J gene TRBJ1-1; 11 nucleotides agree with TRBD1. Germline lookup yields CDR1 LNHNV and CDR2 YYDKDF (reference sequence). Losses at the gene ends were 0 bases for V and 0 bases for J; bases not matched to a gene: 9. CDR3 length: 19 amino acids. CDR3 nucleotides: TGTGCCACCAGCAGAGAACTAACCGGGACAGGGGGATTGAACACTGAAGCTTTCTTT. Its translation: CATSRELTGTGGLNTEAFF.

This chain connects TRBV7-2 to TRBJ1-1; D is undetermined. Germline lookup yields CDR1 SGHTA and CDR2 FQGNSA. The CDR3 has 13 amino acids. The ends were cut back, 1 base at V and 5 bases at J, with 8 bases in the middle. CDR3 bases: TGTGCCAGCAGCTTAGTTCAGACGACTGAAGCTTTCTTT. Amino acid sequence: CASSLVQTTEAFF.

CDR3 in DNA: TGTGCCTGGAGTGTAGGGGGACCCGGCTACACCTTC. As protein: CAWSVGGPGYTF. This chain joins TRBV30 and TRBJ1-2, with TRBD1 as a possible D gene (6 bases). The V end was cut by 0 bases, the J end by 8 bases, with 10 bases between. There are 12 residues in the CDR3. The germline V gene encodes CDR1 GTSNPN and CDR2 SVGIG (reference sequence).

This clone counts as medium-sized. The chain's CDR3 is CASSFTSGLYEQYF. The CDR3, as DNA: TGCGCCAGCAGCTTCACTAGCGGCCTCTACGAGCAGTACTTC. The rearrangement joins TRBV5-1 to TRBJ2-7, with 8 bases that match TRBD2. The CDR3 consists of 14 residues. Per germline, CDR1 SGHRS and CDR2 YFSETQ. V lost 2 bases and J lost 3; bases outside the gene matches: 4.

This sequence joins TRBV7-8 and TRBJ1-3; TRBD1 is a possible D gene (5 bases). There are 15 residues in the CDR3. Trimming cost V 5 bases and J 4 bases, with 15 bases left between them. CDR1 and CDR2 (germline): SGHVS, FQNEAQ. CDR3 DNA sequence: TGTGCCAGCAGCCAAGACAAAGGGGCCGGAAACACCATATATTTT. It encodes CASSQDKGAGNTIYF.

The rearrangement uses TRBV30 and TRBJ2-7, with a tentative D call TRBD1 (6 bases). With the DNA end fitting TRBJ2-5 better, the J assignment may be wrong. The length of the CDR3 is 13 residues. Germline-derived CDR1 and CDR2 are GTSNPN and SVGIG (reference sequence). In DNA, the CDR3 is TGTGCCTGGAGCAGGGGCGCCCAAGAGACCCAGTACTTC. Protein product: CAWSRGAQETQYF.

This chain joins TRBV5-1 and TRBJ2-1, with TRBD1 identical over 8 bases. Germline CDR1 and CDR2: SGHRS and YFSETQ. The CDR3 contains 14 residues. V lost 1 base, J lost 8 bases, and 5 bases stayed unmatched. CDR3 DNA sequence: TGCGCCAGCAGCTTGAGGGCAGGGGGCGATGAGCAGTTCTTC. Residues: CASSLRAGGDEQFF. The entire variable domain, with the rest obtained from reference TRBV5-1 and TRBJ2-1, is as follows: KAGVTQTPRYLIKTRGQQVTLSCSPISGHRSVSWYQQTPGQGLQFLFEYFSETQRNKGNFPGRFSGRQFSNSRSEMNVSTLELGDSALYLCASSLRAGGDEQFFGPGTRLTVL.

The chain couples TRBV18 to TRBJ2-4; 8 bases match TRBD1. The germline CDR1 and CDR2 sequences are KGHSH and LQKENI. Trimming took 0 bases from V and 15 from J; bases not matched to a gene: 16. The CDR3 is 16 amino acids. The CDR3 coding sequence is TGTGCCAGCTCACCACCGAAAGGGACAGGCCCGCAGATAAGGTACTTC. It specifies CASSPPKGTGPQIRYF.

V is TRBV9 and J is TRBJ2-3; D ambiguous. There are 16 residues in the CDR3. The V and J ends lost 2 bases and 1 base respectively, with 14 bases between them. Germline lookup yields CDR1 SGDLS and CDR2 YYNGEE. The CDR3 coding sequence is TGTGCCAGCAGCGTTGGACCTCCCCGGGGCACAGATACGCAGTATTTT. This sequence encodes CASSVGPPRGTDTQYF.

The rearrangement joins TRBV5-1 to TRBJ1-3, with D uncertain. CDR1 and CDR2 from the germline V gene are SGHRS and YFSETQ. V dropped 8 bases and J dropped 1 base, with 10 bases sitting between them. The CDR3 runs 13 residues. The CDR3 protein is CARSEFSGNTIYF. The CDR3 region has the DNA TGCGCCAGGTCAGAGTTTTCTGGAAACACCATATATTTT.

This clone has a single count. The gene calls are TRBV10-3 and TRBJ2-7; D not resolved. CDR1 and CDR2 (germline): ENHRY, SYGVKD. CDR3 length equals 13 residues. V lost 3 bases to trimming and J lost 5 bases, with 11 bases between them. CDR3 sequence: CAISDNSYNEQYV. CDR3 in DNA: TGTGCCATCAGTGACAACAGCTACAACGAGCAGTACGTC.

V gene TRBV21-1 combines with J gene TRBJ2-5. TRBV21-1 is marked as a pseudogene. The length of the CDR3 is 12 residues. This CDR3 is CASSGEPVKQYF. CDR3 bases: TGTGCCAGCAGCGGGGAACCTGTGAAGCAGTACTTC.

This clone was picked up a small number of times. The chain links TRBV11-3 to TRBJ1-1, with D possibly matching TRBD1 (6 bases). The CDR3 is 14 residues long. Germline lookup yields CDR1 SGHNT and CDR2 YENEEA. V gave up 4 bases and J gave up 8 bases, with 17 bases separating them. The CDR3 spells CASSSRTAPGEAFF. The CDR3 nucleotides read TGTGCCAGCAGCTCCCGGACAGCCCCAGGGGAAGCTTTCTTT.